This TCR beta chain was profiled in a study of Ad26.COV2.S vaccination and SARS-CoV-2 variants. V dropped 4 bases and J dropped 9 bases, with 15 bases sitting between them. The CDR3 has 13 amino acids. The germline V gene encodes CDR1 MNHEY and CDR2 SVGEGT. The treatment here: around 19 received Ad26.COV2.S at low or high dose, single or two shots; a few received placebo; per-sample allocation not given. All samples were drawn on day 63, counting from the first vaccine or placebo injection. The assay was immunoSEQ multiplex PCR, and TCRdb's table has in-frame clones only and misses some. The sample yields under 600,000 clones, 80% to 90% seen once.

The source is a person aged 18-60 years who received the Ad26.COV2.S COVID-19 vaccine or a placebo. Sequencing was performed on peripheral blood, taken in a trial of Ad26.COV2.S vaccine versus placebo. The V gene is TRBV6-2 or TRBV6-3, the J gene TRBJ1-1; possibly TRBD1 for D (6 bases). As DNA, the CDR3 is TGTGCCAGCAGTTTGGGCGGGGGGCTAAAAGCTTTCTTT. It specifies CASSLGGGLKAFF.